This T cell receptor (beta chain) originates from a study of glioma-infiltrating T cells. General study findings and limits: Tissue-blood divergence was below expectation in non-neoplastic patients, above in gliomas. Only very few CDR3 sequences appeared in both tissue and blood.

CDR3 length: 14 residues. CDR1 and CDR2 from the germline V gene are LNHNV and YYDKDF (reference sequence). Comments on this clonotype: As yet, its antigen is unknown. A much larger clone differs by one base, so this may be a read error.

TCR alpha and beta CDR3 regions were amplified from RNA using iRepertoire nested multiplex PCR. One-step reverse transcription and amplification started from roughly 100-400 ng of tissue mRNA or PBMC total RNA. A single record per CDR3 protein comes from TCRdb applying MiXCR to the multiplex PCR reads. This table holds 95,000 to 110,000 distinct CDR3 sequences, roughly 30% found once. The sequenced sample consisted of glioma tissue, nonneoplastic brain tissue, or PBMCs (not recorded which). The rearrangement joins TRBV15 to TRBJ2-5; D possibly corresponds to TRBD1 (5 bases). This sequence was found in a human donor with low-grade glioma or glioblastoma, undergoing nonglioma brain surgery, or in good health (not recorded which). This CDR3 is CATSRDRAQETQHF. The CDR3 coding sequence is TGTGCCACCAGCAGAGACAGGGCACAAGAGACCCAGCACTTC.